These 5 T cell receptor beta chains came from one sample sequenced in a study of T-cell memory formation after mild COVID-19 (dated by TCRdb to the early 2020s). Library preparation was by 5' RACE. The sample was run on an Illumina NovaSeq 6000. TCRdb itself trimmed the public reads at Q25 with fastp, ran MiXCR and retained productive beta chains. Merged by CDR3 protein, the rows form single entries marked with the most common genes and DNA. Recorded for this sample are about 620,000 distinct CDR3 sequences; over 15% of them occurred a single time. Clones ranked in the top ten supply 9.5% to 15% of the sample. Material for sequencing was PBMCs or a T cell subset sorted from them (not recorded which). The source of these receptors is an adult woman who had mild COVID-19 (a few samples of this study predate the infection). The sample titles of this study are shuffled in the database, so cell type and time point are left out; the donor was told from shared clones.

The table lists this clonotype with a few counts. V and J are TRBV12-5 and TRBJ2-7; D gene ambiguous. The length of the CDR3 is 16 residues. The V end lost 5 bases, the J end lost 6 bases, and 23 bases lay between the germline ends. In germline, CDR1 is LGHNT, CDR2 FRNRAP. CDR3 amino acids: CASGPWFGAPQFEQYF. The CDR3 DNA follows: TGTGCTAGTGGTCCCTGGTTTGGTGCGCCCCAGTTCGAGCAGTACTTC.

This clonotype has just a few counts. This rearrangement joins TRBV4-1 to TRBJ2-1, with D tentatively TRBD2 (7 bases). V shed 2 bases and J shed 6 bases, with 14 bases lying between them. Germline V gene sequence: CDR1 MGHRA, CDR2 YSYEKL. This CDR3 is built from 15 residues. CDR3 nucleotide sequence: TGCGCCAGCAGCCAAATCGGGGGGCAGGGCAATGAGCAGTTCTTC. Translating it yields CASSQIGGQGNEQFF.

This clonotype was seen a handful of times. The rearrangement uses TRBV20-1 and TRBJ1-1, with D possibly TRBD1 on 5 matching bases. Germline values: CDR1 DFQATT, CDR2 SNEGSKA (reference sequence). The V gene lost 5 bases and the J gene lost 1 base, with 11 bases spanning the gap. The CDR3 is 13 residues long. CDR3 DNA sequence: TGCAGTGCTGGGGGTACCCCGAACACTGAAGCTTTCTTT. It codes for CSAGGTPNTEAFF.

The chain has TRBV5-1 and TRBJ2-7; D is unresolved. The CDR3 length is 15 residues. V was cut by 3 bases and J by 0 bases, with 13 bases left in between. CDR1 and CDR2 from the germline V gene are SGHRS and YFSETQ. DNA for the CDR3: TGCGCCAGCAGCTCCCGGGCGGTGAGCTCCTACGAGCAGTACTTC. Its translation: CASSSRAVSSYEQYF.

This chain uses TRBV7-9 with TRBJ1-4; 7 nucleotides align to TRBD1. The CDR3 loop spans 17 amino acids. CDR1 is SEHNR, CDR2 FQNEAQ, per germline (reference sequence). With V trimmed by 5 bases and J by 3 bases, 12 bases remained unmatched. CDR3 protein: CASSPGTAQGANEKLFF. The DNA of the CDR3 is TGTGCCAGCAGCCCTGGGACAGCTCAAGGGGCTAATGAAAAACTGTTTTTT.